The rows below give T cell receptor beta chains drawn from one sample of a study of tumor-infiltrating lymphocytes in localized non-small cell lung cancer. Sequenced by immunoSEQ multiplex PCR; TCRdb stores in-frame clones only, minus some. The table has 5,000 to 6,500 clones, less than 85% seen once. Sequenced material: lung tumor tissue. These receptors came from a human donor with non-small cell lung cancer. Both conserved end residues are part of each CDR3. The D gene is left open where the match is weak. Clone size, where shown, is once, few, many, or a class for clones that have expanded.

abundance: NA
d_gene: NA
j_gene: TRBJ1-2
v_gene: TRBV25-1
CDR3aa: CASSSGPAYGYTF
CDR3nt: TGTGCCAGCAGTTCGGGACCCGCATACGGCTACACCTTC

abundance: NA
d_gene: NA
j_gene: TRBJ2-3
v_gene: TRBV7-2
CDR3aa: CASRGNTQYF
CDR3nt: TGTGCCAGCAGAGGAAATACGCAGTATTTT

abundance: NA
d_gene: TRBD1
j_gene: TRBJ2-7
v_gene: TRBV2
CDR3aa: CASSERGGQGMRSYEQYF
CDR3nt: TGTGCCAGCAGTGAAAGGGGGGGACAGGGGATGAGGAGCTACGAGCAGTACTTC

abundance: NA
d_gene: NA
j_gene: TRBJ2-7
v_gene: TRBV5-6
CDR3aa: CASSLAGTNYEQYF
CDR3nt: TGTGCCAGCAGCTTGGCGGGGACCAACTACGAGCAGTACTTC

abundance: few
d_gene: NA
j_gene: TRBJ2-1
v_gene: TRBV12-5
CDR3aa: CASGLTRDGYNEQFF
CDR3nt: TGTGCTAGTGGTTTAACCCGGGACGGATACAATGAGCAGTTCTTC

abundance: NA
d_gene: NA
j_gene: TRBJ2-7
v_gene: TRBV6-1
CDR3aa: CASSELAYSYEQYF
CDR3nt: TGTGCCAGCAGTGAATTAGCATACTCCTACGAGCAGTACTTC

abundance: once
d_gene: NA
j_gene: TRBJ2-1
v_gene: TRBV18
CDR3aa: CASSAAAEYRNEQFF
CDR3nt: TGTGCCAGCTCAGCGGCGGCAGAATATCGGAATGAGCAGTTCTTC

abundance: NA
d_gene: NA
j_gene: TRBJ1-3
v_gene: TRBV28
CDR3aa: CASTSRGAGNTIYF
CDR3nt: TGTGCCAGCACATCACGGGGTGCCGGAAACACCATATATTTT

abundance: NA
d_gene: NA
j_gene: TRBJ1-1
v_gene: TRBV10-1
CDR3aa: CASSRGRDTEAFF
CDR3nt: TGCGCCAGCAGCCGCGGTAGGGACACTGAAGCTTTCTTT

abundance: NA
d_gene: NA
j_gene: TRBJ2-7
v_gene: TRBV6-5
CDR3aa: CASSDRFFSYEQYF
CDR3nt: TGTGCCAGCAGTGACAGGTTCTTCTCCTACGAGCAGTACTTC

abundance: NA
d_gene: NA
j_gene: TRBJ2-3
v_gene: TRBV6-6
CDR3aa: CASSTPGTRTDTQYF
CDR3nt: TGTGCCAGCAGTACCCCGGGCACCCGCACAGATACGCAGTATTTT

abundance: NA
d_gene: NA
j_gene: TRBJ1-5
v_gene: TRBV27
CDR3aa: CASSSSGRSNQPQHF
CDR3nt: TGTGCCAGCAGTTCATCAGGACGGAGCAATCAGCCCCAGCATTTT

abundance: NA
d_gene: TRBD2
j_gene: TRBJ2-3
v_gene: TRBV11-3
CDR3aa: CASSLVAGGGTDTQYF
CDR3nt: TGTGCCAGCAGCTTAGTGGCGGGAGGAGGGACAGATACGCAGTATTTT

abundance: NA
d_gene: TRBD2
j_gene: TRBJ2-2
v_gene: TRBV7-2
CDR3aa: CASSPIAGNTGELFF
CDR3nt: TGTGCCAGCAGCCCAATAGCGGGAAACACCGGGGAGCTGTTTTTT

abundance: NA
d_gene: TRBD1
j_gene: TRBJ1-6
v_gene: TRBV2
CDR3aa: CASRGGTANSSPLHF
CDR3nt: TGTGCCAGCAGGGGGGGGACAGCCAATAGTTCACCCCTCCACTTT

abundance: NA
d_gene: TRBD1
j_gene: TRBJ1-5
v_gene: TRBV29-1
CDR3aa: CSVAHRGGQPQHF
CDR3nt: TGCAGCGTTGCCCACAGGGGCGGTCAGCCCCAGCATTTT

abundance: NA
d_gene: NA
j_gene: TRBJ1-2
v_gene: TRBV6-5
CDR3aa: CASNGQGNYGYTF
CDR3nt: TGTGCCAGCAATGGACAAGGGAACTATGGCTACACCTTC

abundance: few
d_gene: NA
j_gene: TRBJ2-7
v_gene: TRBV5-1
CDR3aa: CASSLYGVGENYEQYF
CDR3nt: TGCGCCAGCAGCTTGTACGGTGTGGGGGAAAACTACGAGCAGTACTTC

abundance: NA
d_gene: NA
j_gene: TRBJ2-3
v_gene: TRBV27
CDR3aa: CASSFGRFTDTQYF
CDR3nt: TGTGCCAGCAGTTTTGGCAGGTTCACAGATACGCAGTATTTT

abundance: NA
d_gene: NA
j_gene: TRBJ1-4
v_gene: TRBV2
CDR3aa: CASSQGPFGEKLFF
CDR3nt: TGTGCCAGCAGCCAAGGGCCATTTGGTGAAAAACTGTTTTTT

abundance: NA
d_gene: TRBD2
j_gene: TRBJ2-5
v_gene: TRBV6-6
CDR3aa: CASREGGEVETQYF
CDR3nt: TGTGCCAGCCGGGAGGGGGGGGAGGTGGAGACCCAGTACTTC

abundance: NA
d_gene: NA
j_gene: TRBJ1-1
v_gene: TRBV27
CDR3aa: CASSFDPGRGTEAFF
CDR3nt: TGTGCCAGCAGTTTTGATCCGGGGAGGGGAACTGAAGCTTTCTTT

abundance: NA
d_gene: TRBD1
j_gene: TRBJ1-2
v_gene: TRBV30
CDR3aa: CAWTGQGIYGYTF
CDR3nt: TGTGCCTGGACGGGACAGGGAATCTATGGCTACACCTTC

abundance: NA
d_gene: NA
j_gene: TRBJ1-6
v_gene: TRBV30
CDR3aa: CAWDRGDNSPLHF
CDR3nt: TGTGCCTGGGACCGGGGCGATAATTCACCCCTCCACTTT

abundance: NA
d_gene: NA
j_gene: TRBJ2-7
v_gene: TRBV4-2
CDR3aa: CASSQDIRFSYEQYF
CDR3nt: TGTGCCAGCAGCCAAGATATCAGATTTTCCTACGAGCAGTACTTC

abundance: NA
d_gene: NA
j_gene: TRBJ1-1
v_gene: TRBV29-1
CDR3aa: CSVSLNTEAFF
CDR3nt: TGCAGCGTGAGTCTGAACACTGAAGCTTTCTTT

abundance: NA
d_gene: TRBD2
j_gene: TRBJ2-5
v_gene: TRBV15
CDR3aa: CATRGGLVRETQYF
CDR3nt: TGTGCCACCAGGGGTGGACTAGTTCGGGAGACCCAGTACTTC

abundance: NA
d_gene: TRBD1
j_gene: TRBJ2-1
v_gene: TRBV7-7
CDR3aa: CASSLEQGAYNEQFF
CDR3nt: TGTGCCAGCAGCTTAGAGCAGGGGGCCTACAATGAGCAGTTCTTC

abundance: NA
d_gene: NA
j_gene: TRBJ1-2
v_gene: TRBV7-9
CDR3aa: CASSLYLADSNYGYTF
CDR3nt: TGTGCCAGCAGCTTATACTTAGCCGACTCTAACTATGGCTACACCTTC

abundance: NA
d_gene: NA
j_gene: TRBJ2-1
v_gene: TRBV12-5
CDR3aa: CASRSGYNEQFF
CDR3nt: TGTGCTAGCCGTAGCGGATACAATGAGCAGTTCTTC

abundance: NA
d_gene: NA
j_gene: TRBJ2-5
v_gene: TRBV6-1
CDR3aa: CASTSSGIETQYF
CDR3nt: TGTGCCAGCACCTCTTCAGGGATAGAGACCCAGTACTTC

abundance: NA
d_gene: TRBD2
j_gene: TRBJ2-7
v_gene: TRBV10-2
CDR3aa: CASSQPGLGSYEQYF
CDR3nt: TGCGCCAGCAGTCAGCCGGGACTAGGTTCCTACGAGCAGTACTTC

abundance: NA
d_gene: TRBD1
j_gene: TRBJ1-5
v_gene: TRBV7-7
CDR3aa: CASSVQGENNQPQHF
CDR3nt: TGTGCCAGCAGCGTTCAGGGGGAAAACAATCAGCCCCAGCATTTT

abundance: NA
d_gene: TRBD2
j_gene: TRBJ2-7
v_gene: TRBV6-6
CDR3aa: CASSPGLAGLGEQYF
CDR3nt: TGTGCCAGCAGTCCTGGACTAGCGGGGCTGGGAGAGCAGTACTTC

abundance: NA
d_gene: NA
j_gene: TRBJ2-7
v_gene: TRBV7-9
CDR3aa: CASSYHDGLFYEQYF
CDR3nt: TGTGCCAGCAGCTATCATGATGGACTTTTCTACGAGCAGTACTTC

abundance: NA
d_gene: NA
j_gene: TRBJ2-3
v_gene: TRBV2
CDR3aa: CATSARGNTQYF
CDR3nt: TGTGCCACTTCCGCCCGCGGAAATACGCAGTATTTT

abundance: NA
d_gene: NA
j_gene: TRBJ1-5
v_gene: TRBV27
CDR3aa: CASSLWGQGDQPQHF
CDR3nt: TGTGCCAGCAGTTTATGGGGGCAGGGAGATCAGCCCCAGCATTTT

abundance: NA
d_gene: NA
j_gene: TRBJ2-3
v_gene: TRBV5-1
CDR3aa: CASSRSLSTDTQYF
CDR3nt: TGCGCCAGCAGCAGAAGTCTCAGCACAGATACGCAGTATTTT

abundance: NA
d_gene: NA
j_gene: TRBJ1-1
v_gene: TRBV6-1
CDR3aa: CASSGLRLNTEAFF
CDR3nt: TGTGCCAGCAGTGGCCTACGATTGAACACTGAAGCTTTCTTT

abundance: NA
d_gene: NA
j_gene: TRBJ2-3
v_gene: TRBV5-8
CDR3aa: CASSLGGTRRTDTQYF
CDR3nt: TGTGCCAGCAGCTTGGGCGGGACCAGAAGAACAGATACGCAGTATTTT

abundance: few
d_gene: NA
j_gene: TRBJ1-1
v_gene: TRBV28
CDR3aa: CASESNTEAFF
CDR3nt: TGTGCCAGCGAGTCGAACACTGAAGCTTTCTTT

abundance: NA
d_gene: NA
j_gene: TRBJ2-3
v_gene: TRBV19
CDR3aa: CASSPRVAVSTDTQYF
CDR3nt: TGTGCCAGTAGTCCCCGGGTAGCTGTAAGCACAGATACGCAGTATTTT

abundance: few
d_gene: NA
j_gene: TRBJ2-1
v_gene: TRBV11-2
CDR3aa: CASSLELFYNEQFF
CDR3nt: TGTGCCAGCAGCTTAGAACTATTTTACAATGAGCAGTTCTTC

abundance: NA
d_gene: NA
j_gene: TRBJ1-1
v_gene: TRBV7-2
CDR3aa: CASSLVGRQVEAFF
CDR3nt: TGTGCCAGCAGCTTAGTGGGGAGGCAGGTTGAAGCTTTCTTT

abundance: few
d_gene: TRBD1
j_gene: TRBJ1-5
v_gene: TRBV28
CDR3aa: CASSGQGFSGQPQHF
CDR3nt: TGTGCCAGCAGCGGACAGGGATTTTCGGGCCAGCCCCAGCATTTT

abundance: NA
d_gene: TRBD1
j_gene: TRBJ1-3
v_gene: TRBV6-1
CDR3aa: CASREDRGLSGNTIYF
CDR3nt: TGTGCCAGCAGAGAAGACAGGGGGCTCTCTGGAAACACCATATATTTT

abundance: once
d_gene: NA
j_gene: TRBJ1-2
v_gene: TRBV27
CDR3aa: CASSLRESYGYTF
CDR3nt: TGTGCCAGCAGTTTAAGGGAGTCCTATGGCTACACCTTC

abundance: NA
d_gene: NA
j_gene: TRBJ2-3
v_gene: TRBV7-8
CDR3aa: CASSITSPLSTDTQYF
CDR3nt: TGTGCCAGCAGCATCACTAGCCCTCTGTCGACAGATACGCAGTATTTT

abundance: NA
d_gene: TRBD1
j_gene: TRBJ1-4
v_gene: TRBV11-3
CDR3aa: CASSSTGGGGNEKLFF
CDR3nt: TGTGCCAGCAGCTCAACAGGGGGCGGTGGTAATGAAAAACTGTTTTTT

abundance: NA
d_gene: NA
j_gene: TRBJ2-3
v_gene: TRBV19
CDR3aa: CASSMTGSTDTQYF
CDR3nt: TGTGCCAGTAGTATGACGGGGAGCACAGATACGCAGTATTTT

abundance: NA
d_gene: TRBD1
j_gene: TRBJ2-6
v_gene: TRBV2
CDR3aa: CASSMDRGYSVLTF
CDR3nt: TGTGCCAGCAGTATGGACAGGGGGTATAGCGTCCTGACTTTC

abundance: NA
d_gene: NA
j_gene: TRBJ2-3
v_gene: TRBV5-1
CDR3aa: CASSLVDTQYF
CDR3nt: TGCGCCAGCAGCTTGGTGGATACGCAGTATTTT

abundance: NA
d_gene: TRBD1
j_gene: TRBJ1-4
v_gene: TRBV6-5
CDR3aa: CASSPGQEFEKLFF
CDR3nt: TGTGCCAGCAGTCCAGGACAGGAGTTTGAAAAACTGTTTTTT

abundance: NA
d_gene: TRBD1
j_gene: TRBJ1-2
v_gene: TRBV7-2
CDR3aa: CASSLQAGGSYGYTF
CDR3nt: TGTGCCAGCAGCTTACAGGCAGGGGGGAGCTATGGCTACACCTTC